Detailed here is one TCR beta chain. The sample originates from a study of T cell responses to AZD1222 COVID-19 vaccine. Deletions cut 3 bases from V and 4 bases from J, with 14 bases between. CDR1 is MNHEY, CDR2 SMNVEV, per germline (reference sequence). This CDR3 contains 15 residues. Some clones are missing from TCRdb's copy, which holds only in-frame ones; the method was immunoSEQ multiplex PCR. The sample consists of some 190,000 clones, 85% to 95% of them appearing once. This chain connects TRBV27 to TRBJ2-3, with D possibly TRBD1 on 6 matching bases. This specimen consisted of peripheral blood, obtained on day 0 of AZD1222 vaccination. This clonotype was sampled from an adult in good health. The CDR3 loop reads CASSFTGLRADTQYF. CDR3 DNA sequence: TGTGCCAGCAGTTTCACAGGGTTGAGGGCAGATACGCAGTATTTT.